This T cell receptor (beta chain) is drawn from a study of T cell clonality in common variable immunodeficiency. The study's findings and limits: Links between repertoire features and CVID complications were heterogeneity-limited. TCRbeta clonality was increased in CVID versus healthy controls. Compared with controls, CVID subjects had fewer shared TCRbeta clones.

The CDR3 has 16 residues. V trimming: 4 bases; J trimming: 1 base; junction bases outside the gene matches: 7. Germline CDR1 is SGHRS and CDR2 is YFSETQ. Produced via immunoSEQ multiplex PCR; TCRdb's table is partial and in-frame only. This repertoire holds around 34,000 clones, and none appear only once. This clone was found many times. Its target is not known. Read coverage stops 3 residues before the CDR3 terminus; the germline J gene supplies the remainder. Both groups were predominantly of Caucasian heritage. This receptor was taken from a person aged 18 to 75 in good health. Material: peripheral blood mononuclear cells. The V call is TRBV5-1, the J call TRBJ2-3; 9 bases match TRBD1. The covered CDR3 bases are TGCGCCAGCAGCGCGGGACAGGGACGGGGCACAGATACG. This codes for CASSAGQGRGTDT. The full CDR3 sequence reads CASSAGQGRGTDTQYF. Filled out from reference TRBV5-1 and TRBJ2-3, the complete variable domain reads KAGVTQTPRYLIKTRGQQVTLSCSPISGHRSVSWYQQTPGQGLQFLFEYFSETQRNKGNFPGRFSGRQFSNSRSEMNVSTLELGDSALYLCASSAGQGRGTDTQYFGPGTRLTVL.